Following are 15 T cell receptor beta chains from one sample sequenced in a study of blood T cell repertoires in COVID-19. The method was immunoSEQ multiplex PCR; TCRdb's version includes in-frame clones alone and lacks a portion of them. Here the sample spans hundreds of thousands of clones, 75% to 90% being singletons. Sequenced sample: peripheral blood. The receptor set was obtained from a man aged 18 to 30 with COVID-19, enrolled during active disease.

Remarks on this clone: Other DNA sequences in this specimen translate into the identical CDR3. The rearrangement joins TRBV18 to TRBJ1-6; 7 bases are a match to TRBD1. Trimming took 6 bases from V and 6 from J; bases not matched to a gene: 5. The germline V gene encodes CDR1 KGHSH and CDR2 LQKENI. The CDR3 runs to 14 residues. CDR3 sequence (DNA): TGTGCCAGCTCGCGAGACAGGGCTAATTCACCCCTCCACTTT. This gives the protein CASSRDRANSPLHF.

The rearrangement joins TRBV6-5 to TRBJ2-7; 13 bases are shared with TRBD2. Germline V gene sequence: CDR1 MNHEY, CDR2 SVGAGI. J was trimmed by 3 bases and V by 6 bases; bases with no gene match: 5. The CDR3 loop spans 15 amino acids. The CDR3 reads CASRIGTSGIYEQYF. CDR3 DNA: TGTGCCAGCAGAATTGGGACTAGCGGGATCTACGAGCAGTACTTC.

This chain connects TRBV3-1 (or the pseudogene TRBV3-2) to TRBJ2-2, with 14 bases identical to TRBD2. The trim removed 2 bases at V and 5 bases at J, leaving 7 bases unmatched. Germline values: CDR1 LGHDT, CDR2 YNNKEL (reference sequence). CDR3 size: 18 residues. The CDR3 sequence is CASSQRGLAGAGTGELFF. In DNA, the CDR3 is TGTGCCAGCAGCCAAAGGGGACTAGCGGGGGCCGGGACCGGGGAGCTGTTTTTT.

This clone has more than one count but fewer than ten. J is TRBJ2-2 and V is TRBV7-9, with TRBD2 as a possible D gene (5 bases). CDR1 is SEHNR and CDR2 is FQNEAQ in the germline V gene (reference sequence). The CDR3 runs 16 residues. V gave up 4 bases and J gave up 5 bases, with 17 bases separating them. CDR3 sequence (DNA): TGTGCCAGCAGCTCCTCCTGGACTGGACGGACCGGGGAGCTGTTTTTT. It specifies CASSSSWTGRTGELFF.

The chain uses TRBV10-3 and TRBJ2-1, with 9 bases lining up with TRBD2. V shed 0 bases, J shed 8 bases, and the junction held 8 bases outside the gene matches. This CDR3 spans 16 amino acids. The V gene's germline CDR1 is ENHRY and CDR2 SYGVKD. CDR3 DNA sequence: TGTGCCATCAGTGAGTCAGTGACTAGCGGAGTCGATGAGCAGTTCTTC. It encodes CAISESVTSGVDEQFF.

V gene TRBV19 combines with J gene TRBJ1-2; 8 nucleotides align to TRBD1. There are 14 residues in the CDR3. The V gene's germline CDR1 is LNHDA and CDR2 SQIVND (reference sequence). With V trimmed by 3 bases and J by 8 bases, 8 bases remained unmatched. CDR3 sequence (DNA): TGTGCCAGTAGTATCGACAGGGGAGGGGGCGGCTACACCTTC. Amino acids: CASSIDRGGGGYTF.

A note on this clone: A junction boundary mismatches the germline segment, possibly from a read error. The chain links TRBV7-9 to TRBJ2-7, with TRBD2 identical over 10 bases. There are 14 residues in the CDR3. CDR1 is SEHNR and CDR2 is FQNEAQ in the germline V gene (reference sequence). In DNA, the CDR3 is TGTGCCAGCAGCGTAGCGGGAGGCTCCTACGAGCAGTACTTC. Protein product: CASSVAGGSYEQYF.

As concerns this clone: Other DNA sequences within the sample encode an identical CDR3. The CDR3 DNA reads TGTGCCAGCAGCCAACGCGGCTACGAGCAGTACTTC. As protein: CASSQRGYEQYF. The J gene is TRBJ2-7, the V gene TRBV3-1 (or the pseudogene TRBV3-2); no clear D gene. With 2 bases removed from V and 3 bases from J, the gap between germline ends came to 5 bases. Germline V gene lookup returns CDR1 LGHDT and CDR2 YNNKEL (reference sequence). The CDR3 is 12 amino acids.

The chain links TRBV6-5 to TRBJ1-2, with D possibly being TRBD1 (6 bases). Germline V gene sequence: CDR1 MNHEY, CDR2 SVGAGI. V lost 6 bases and J 8 bases, leaving 16 bases between the germline ends. There are 13 residues in the CDR3. CDR3 bases: TGTGCCAGCAGACGGACAGAAGGCCTCGGCTACACCTTC. It yields the protein CASRRTEGLGYTF.

CDR3 region: CASSFLAGGDGQFF. The CDR3 DNA sequence: TGTGCCAGCAGCTTTCTAGCGGGAGGTGACGGGCAGTTCTTC. The J gene is TRBJ2-1, the V gene TRBV7-8; the match to TRBD2 covers 11 bases. Trimming took 3 bases from V and 12 from J; bases not matched to a gene: 7. This CDR3 spans 14 amino acids. Germline V lookup: CDR1 SGHVS, CDR2 FQNEAQ.

This chain joins TRBV9 and TRBJ2-1; D remains unclear. Germline values: CDR1 SGDLS, CDR2 YYNGEE. This CDR3 comprises 13 residues. V lost 4 bases and J lost 7, with 12 bases in between. The CDR3 nucleotides are TGTGCCAGCAGCCTGCGGAACGGGAATGAGCAGTTCTTC. It encodes CASSLRNGNEQFF.

The chain links TRBV2 to TRBJ2-3; no clear D. Germline V gene data show CDR1 as SNHLY and CDR2 as FYNNEI. The CDR3 sequence is 13 residues long. V was shortened by 2 bases and J by 2 bases, with 5 bases between the two germline ends. CDR3 in DNA: TGTGCCAGCAGTGAACCGTACACAGATACGCAGTATTTT. Its protein product is CASSEPYTDTQYF.

This chain uses TRBV27 with TRBJ2-1; 14 bases line up with TRBD2. Germline V gene sequence: CDR1 MNHEY, CDR2 SMNVEV (reference sequence). There are 17 residues in the CDR3. Losses at the gene ends were 5 bases for V and 4 bases for J; bases not matched to a gene: 7. CDR3 nucleotides: TGTGCCAGCAGTCGGCCTCGGACTAGCGGGGGGTACAATGAGCAGTTCTTC. This translates into CASSRPRTSGGYNEQFF.

The gene calls are TRBV5-1 and TRBJ1-6; no clear D gene. V lost 0 bases to trimming and J lost 5 bases, with 6 bases between them. Germline loops: CDR1 SGHRS, CDR2 YFSETQ. The CDR3 runs to 14 residues. The CDR3 bases are TGCGCCAGCAGCTTGGACTTGAATAATTCACCCCTCCACTTT. Translated: CASSLDLNNSPLHF.

The chain carries TRBV11-2 and TRBJ2-4; TRBD1 might be the D (6 bases). V was clipped by 2 bases and J by 1 base, with 21 bases between them. Germline assignment: CDR1 SGHAT and CDR2 FQNNGV. The CDR3 loop spans 19 amino acids. For the CDR3, the DNA is TGTGCCAGCAGCTTAAGGCCCCAACAGGGCCGCGGGGCCAAAAACATTCAGTACTTC. Encoded protein: CASSLRPQQGRGAKNIQYF.